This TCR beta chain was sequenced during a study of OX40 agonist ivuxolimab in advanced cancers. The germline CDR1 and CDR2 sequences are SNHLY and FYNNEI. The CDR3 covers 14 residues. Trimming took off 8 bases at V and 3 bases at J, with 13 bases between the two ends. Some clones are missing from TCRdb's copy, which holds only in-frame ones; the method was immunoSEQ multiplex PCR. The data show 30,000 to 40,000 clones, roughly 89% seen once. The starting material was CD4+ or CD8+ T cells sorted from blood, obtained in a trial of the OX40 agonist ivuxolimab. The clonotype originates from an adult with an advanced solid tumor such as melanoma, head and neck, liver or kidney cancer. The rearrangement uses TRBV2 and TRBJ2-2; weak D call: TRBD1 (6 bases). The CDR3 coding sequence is TGTGCCAGCCGGACAGACTATCACACCGGGGAGCTGTTTTTT. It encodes CASRTDYHTGELFF.